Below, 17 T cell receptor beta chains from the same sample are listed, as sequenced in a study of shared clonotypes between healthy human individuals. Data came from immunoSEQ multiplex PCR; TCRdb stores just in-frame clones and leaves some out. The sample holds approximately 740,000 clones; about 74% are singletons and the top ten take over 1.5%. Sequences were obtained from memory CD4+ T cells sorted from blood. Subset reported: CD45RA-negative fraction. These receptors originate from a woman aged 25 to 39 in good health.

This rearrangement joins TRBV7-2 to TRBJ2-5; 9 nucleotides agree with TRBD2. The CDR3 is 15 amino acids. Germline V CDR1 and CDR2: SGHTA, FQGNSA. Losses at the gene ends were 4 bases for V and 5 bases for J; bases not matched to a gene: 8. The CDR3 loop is CASSYSGSLGETQYF. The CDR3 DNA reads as TGTGCCAGCAGCTATAGCGGGAGTCTGGGTGAGACCCAGTACTTC. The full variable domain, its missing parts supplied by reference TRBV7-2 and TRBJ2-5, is GAGVSQSPSNKVTEKGKDVELRCDPISGHTALYWYRQSLGQGLEFLIYFQGNSAPDKSGLPSDRFSAERTGGSVSTLTIQRTQQEDSAVYLCASSYSGSLGETQYFGPGTRLLVL.

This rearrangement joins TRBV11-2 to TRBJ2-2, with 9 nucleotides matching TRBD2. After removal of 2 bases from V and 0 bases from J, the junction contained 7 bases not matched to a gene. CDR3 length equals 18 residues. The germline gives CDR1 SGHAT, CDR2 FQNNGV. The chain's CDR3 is CASSLRLAGPANTGELFF. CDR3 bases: TGTGCCAGCAGCTTAAGGCTAGCGGGACCCGCGAACACCGGGGAGCTGTTTTTT.

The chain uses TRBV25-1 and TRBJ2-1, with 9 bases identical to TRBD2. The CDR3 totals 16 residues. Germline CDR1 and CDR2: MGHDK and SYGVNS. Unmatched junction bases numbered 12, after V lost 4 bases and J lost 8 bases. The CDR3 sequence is CASSVHSGSDKDEQFF. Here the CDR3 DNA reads TGTGCCAGCAGTGTTCATAGCGGGAGCGACAAGGATGAGCAGTTCTTC.

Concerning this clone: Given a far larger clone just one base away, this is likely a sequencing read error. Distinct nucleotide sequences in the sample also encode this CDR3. CDR3 coding DNA: TGTGCCAGCAGCGGGGGGAATCAGCCCCAGCATTTT. It is translated as CASSGGNQPQHF. This chain links TRBV2 with TRBJ1-5; weak D call: TRBD1 (5 bases). The CDR3 is 12 amino acids. Per the germline V gene, CDR1 is SNHLY and CDR2 is FYNNEI. The V end was cut by 6 bases, the J end by 4 bases, with 7 bases between.

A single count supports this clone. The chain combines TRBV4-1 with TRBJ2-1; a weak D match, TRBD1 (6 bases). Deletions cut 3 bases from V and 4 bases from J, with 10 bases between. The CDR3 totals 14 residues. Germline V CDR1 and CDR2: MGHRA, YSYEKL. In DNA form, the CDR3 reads TGCGCCAGCAGCCACACGCAGGGGTACAATGAGCAGTTCTTC. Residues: CASSHTQGYNEQFF.

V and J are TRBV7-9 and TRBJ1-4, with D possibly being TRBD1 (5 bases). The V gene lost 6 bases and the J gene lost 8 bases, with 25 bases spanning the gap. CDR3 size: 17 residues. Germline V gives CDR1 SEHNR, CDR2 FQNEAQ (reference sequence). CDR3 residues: CASSLASGGGVGEKLFF. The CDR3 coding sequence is TGTGCCAGCAGTCTCGCCTCCGGCGGGGGGGTGGGCGAAAAACTGTTTTTT.

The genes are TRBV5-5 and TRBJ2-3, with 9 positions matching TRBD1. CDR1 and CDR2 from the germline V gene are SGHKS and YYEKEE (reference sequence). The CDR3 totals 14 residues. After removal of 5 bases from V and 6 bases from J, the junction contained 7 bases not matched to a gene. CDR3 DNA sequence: TGTGCCAGCAGTCGTGGACAGGGGAGCGATACGCAGTATTTT. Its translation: CASSRGQGSDTQYF.

The CDR3 DNA follows: TGTGCCAGCAGTGGGACCACAGGGAACACCGGGGAGCTGTTTTTT. Its translation: CASSGTTGNTGELFF. This chain connects TRBV2 to TRBJ2-2; D is perhaps TRBD1 (5 bases). The CDR3 spans 15 residues. Between the trimmed V and J ends, which lost 4 bases and 1 base, there was a span of 10 bases. Germline CDR1 SNHLY, CDR2 FYNNEI.

The CDR3 is CSVGGTGGPQHF. As DNA, the CDR3 is TGCAGCGTTGGAGGGACAGGGGGGCCCCAGCATTTT. This rearrangement joins TRBV29-1 to TRBJ1-5; TRBD1 matches 11 bases. Germline CDR1 and CDR2: SQVTM and ANQGSEA. The CDR3 covers 12 residues. The trim removed 4 bases at V and 9 bases at J, leaving 2 bases unmatched.

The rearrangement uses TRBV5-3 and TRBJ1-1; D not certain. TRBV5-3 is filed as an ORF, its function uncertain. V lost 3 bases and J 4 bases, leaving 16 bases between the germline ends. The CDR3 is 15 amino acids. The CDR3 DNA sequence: TGTGCCAGAAGCTCAGAAGGGAGTTGGGGCACTGAAGCTTTCTTT. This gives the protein CARSSEGSWGTEAFF.

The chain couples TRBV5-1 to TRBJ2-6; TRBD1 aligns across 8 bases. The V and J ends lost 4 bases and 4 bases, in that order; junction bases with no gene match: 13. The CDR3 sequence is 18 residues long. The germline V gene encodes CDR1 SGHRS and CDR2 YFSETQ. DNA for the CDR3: TGCGCCAGCAGCAGCCGCCCCAGGGGGCGCGAAGGGGCCAACGTCCTGACTTTC. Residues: CASSSRPRGREGANVLTF.

This CDR3 reads CASSESGRPSSYNEQFF. The DNA of the CDR3 is TGTGCCAGCAGTGAATCAGGTAGACCGAGCTCCTACAATGAGCAGTTCTTC. J is TRBJ2-1 and V is TRBV25-1; no reliable D call. Deletions cut 1 base from V and 0 bases from J, with 13 bases between. This CDR3 has 17 residues. CDR1 and CDR2 from the germline V gene are MGHDK and SYGVNS.

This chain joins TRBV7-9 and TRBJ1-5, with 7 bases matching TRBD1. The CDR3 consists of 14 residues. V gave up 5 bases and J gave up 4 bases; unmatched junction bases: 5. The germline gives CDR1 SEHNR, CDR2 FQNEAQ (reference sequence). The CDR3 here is CASSPGTVNQPQHF. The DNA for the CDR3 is TGTGCCAGCAGCCCCGGGACAGTGAATCAGCCCCAGCATTTT.

CDR3 sequence (DNA): TGTGCCAGCAGCAGAGGACTAGCGGCCCAAGAGACCCAGTACTTC. This gives the protein CASSRGLAAQETQYF. The chain has TRBV4-2 and TRBJ2-5; 10 bases agree with TRBD2. Unmatched junction bases numbered 4, after V lost 5 bases and J lost 1 base. Germline V gene data show CDR1 as LGHNA and CDR2 as YNFKEQ. This CDR3 comprises 15 residues.

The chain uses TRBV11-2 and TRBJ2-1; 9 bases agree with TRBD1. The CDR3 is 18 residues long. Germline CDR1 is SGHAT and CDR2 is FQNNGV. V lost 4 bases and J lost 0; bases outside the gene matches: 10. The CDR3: CASSWTGQGRGSYNEQFF. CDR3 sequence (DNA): TGTGCCAGCAGCTGGACAGGACAGGGGCGAGGCTCCTACAATGAGCAGTTCTTC.

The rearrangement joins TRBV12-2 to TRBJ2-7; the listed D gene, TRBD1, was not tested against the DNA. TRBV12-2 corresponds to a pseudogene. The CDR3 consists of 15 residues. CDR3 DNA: TGTGCAAGTCGCACCGGACAGATGAGCTCCTACGAGCAGTACTTC. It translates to CASRTGQMSSYEQYF.

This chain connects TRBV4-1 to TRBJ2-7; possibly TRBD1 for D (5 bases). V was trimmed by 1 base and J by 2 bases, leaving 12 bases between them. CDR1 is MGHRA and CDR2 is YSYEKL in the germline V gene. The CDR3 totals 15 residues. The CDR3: CASSQGRIGAYEQYF. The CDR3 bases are TGCGCCAGCAGCCAAGGGAGAATAGGGGCCTACGAGCAGTACTTC.